This T cell receptor beta chain is from a study of T cells after yellow fever vaccination. Study-wide points: Post-booster reappearance was seen for most primary-vaccination clones (roughly 97% CD4, about 90% CD8).

It was through 5'RACE template switching that TCR cDNA was made, with a universal primer site and UMIs added. MiXCR was run by TCRdb on the 5' RACE reads, yielding one entry per CDR3 protein. The sample records about 260,000 distinct CDR3 sequences, around 4.9% being singletons. About this clonotype itself: Its matching antigen is unknown.

The sequence came from a man aged 18-30 years who received the YFV17D yellow fever vaccine. This material consisted of CD4+ T cells sorted from PBMCs, taken on the day of the yellow fever booster vaccination.

The CDR3 nucleotides read TGCAGTGCTAGTAGGGCAGGCTATGGCTACACCTTC. Protein product: CSASRAGYGYTF. The chain uses TRBV20-1 and TRBJ1-2; D ambiguous. The CDR3 covers 12 residues. Trimming took 3 bases from V and 4 from J, leaving 9 bases between them. Per the germline V gene, CDR1 is DFQATT and CDR2 is SNEGSKA (reference sequence).